These 7 T cell receptor beta chains came from one sample sequenced in a study of cytomegalovirus exposure and HLA in healthy donors. It was with 60 Vbeta and 13 Jbeta primers that the PCR ran. Sequenced by immunoSEQ multiplex PCR; TCRdb stores in-frame clones only, minus some. The sample carries some 100,000 clones, roughly 58% recorded once. The material sequenced was PBMCs. The source is a woman aged 30 to 39 in good health and CMV-seropositive.

The chain couples TRBV30 to TRBJ2-3; D gene unclear. Germline V gene data show CDR1 as GTSNPN and CDR2 as SVGIG (reference sequence). Between the trimmed V and J ends, which lost 2 bases and 2 bases, there was a span of 5 bases. The CDR3 totals 12 residues. The CDR3 is CAWSPLTDTQYF. CDR3 coding DNA: TGTGCCTGGAGTCCCCTCACAGATACGCAGTATTTT. Combining the CDR3 with reference TRBV30 and TRBJ2-3 gives the whole variable domain SQTIHQWPATLVQPVGSPLSLECTVEGTSNPNLYWYRQAAGRGLQLLFYSVGIGQISSEVPQNLSASRPQDRQFILSSKKLLLSDSGFYLCAWSPLTDTQYFGPGTRLTVL.

The gene calls are TRBV18 and TRBJ1-4; D remains ambiguous. Germline loops: CDR1 KGHSH, CDR2 LQKENI. Trimming cost V 4 bases and J 8 bases, with 14 bases left between them. The CDR3 is 14 amino acids. CDR3 region: CASSLGTRQEKLFF. The CDR3 DNA follows: TGTGCCAGCTCACTCGGAACGCGGCAGGAAAAACTGTTTTTT. Full variable domain (outside the CDR3, taken from reference TRBV18 and TRBJ1-4): NAGVMQNPRHLVRRRGQEARLRCSPMKGHSHVYWYRQLPEEGLKFMVYLQKENIIDESGMPKERFSAEFPKEGPSILRIQQVVRGDSAAYFCASSLGTRQEKLFFGSGTQLSVL.

This chain connects TRBV19 to TRBJ2-1; 9 nucleotides match TRBD2. The CDR3 has 16 amino acids. The junction had 10 bases not matched to a gene; V was cut back by 3 bases and J by 7 bases. CDR1 is LNHDA and CDR2 is SQIVND in the germline V gene (reference sequence). The CDR3 is CASSITVAGAGNEQFF. CDR3 coding DNA: TGTGCCAGTAGTATTACGGTAGCGGGGGCGGGGAATGAGCAGTTCTTC.

The chain has TRBV7-9 and TRBJ2-1; D perhaps matches TRBD1 (5 bases). The CDR3 has 11 residues. The V end lost 4 bases, the J end lost 10 bases, and 8 bases lay between the germline ends. Germline values: CDR1 SEHNR, CDR2 FQNEAQ (reference sequence). The CDR3 bases are TGTGCCAGCAGCTCAGGGTACGAGCAGTTCTTC. Translated: CASSSGYEQFF.

The chain carries TRBV10-1 and TRBJ1-5; the match to TRBD1 covers 9 bases. V trimming: 6 bases; J trimming: 4 bases; junction bases outside the gene matches: 7. This CDR3 is built from 15 residues. Germline CDR1 and CDR2: WNHNN and SYGVQD (reference sequence). The CDR3 DNA is TGCGCCAGCAGCGCGGGACAGGGCCAAAATCAGCCCCAGCATTTT. Translated, it gives CASSAGQGQNQPQHF.

V gene TRBV20-1 combines with J gene TRBJ1-1, with 7 positions matching TRBD1. CDR1 DFQATT and CDR2 SNEGSKA come from the germline V gene (reference sequence). The CDR3 totals 11 residues. Germline trimming cut 5 bases from V and 13 bases from J; bases unmatched to any gene: 10. The CDR3 region is CSAPDVGQVFF. The CDR3 DNA is TGCAGTGCTCCAGATGTAGGACAGGTTTTCTTT.

The CDR3 DNA reads TGTGCCAGCAGCTCAAGGGACAAGCTTGTTGAGACCCAGTACTTC. This encodes CASSSRDKLVETQYF. The chain combines TRBV5-4 with TRBJ2-5, with D perhaps matching TRBD1 (6 bases). V lost 3 bases and J 5 bases, leaving 17 bases between the germline ends. The CDR3 sequence is 15 residues long. In germline, CDR1 is SGHNT, CDR2 YYREEE (reference sequence).